This passage covers 27 T cell receptor beta chains from one sample sequenced in a study of cytomegalovirus exposure and HLA in healthy donors. PCR involved 60 Vbeta and 13 Jbeta primers. Profiling relied on immunoSEQ multiplex PCR, and the TCRdb table lists in-frame clones only, not all of them. The sample includes some 75,000 clones. Sequencing was performed on PBMCs. The receptors derive from a man aged 35-49 years in good health and CMV-seronegative.

The V call is TRBV28, the J call TRBJ1-6; 7 nucleotides line up with TRBD1. The V segment lost 7 bases and the J segment 0 bases; nucleotides outside the gene matches: 9. The CDR3 sequence is 17 residues long. CDR1 is MDHEN, CDR2 SYDVKM, per germline. This CDR3 is CASTTFSGGSYNSPLHF. The CDR3 DNA reads TGTGCCAGCACCACTTTTTCAGGGGGCTCCTATAATTCACCCCTCCACTTT.

The chain carries TRBV5-4 and TRBJ2-1; 9 bases fit TRBD2. V lost 3 bases to trimming and J lost 5 bases; unmatched junction nucleotides: 6. This CDR3 has 15 amino acids. The germline V gene encodes CDR1 SGHNT and CDR2 YYREEE (reference sequence). The DNA for the CDR3 is TGTGCCAGCAGCTCCCAGCGGGGGGAGAACAATGAGCAGTTCTTC. Translated, it gives CASSSQRGENNEQFF.

The chain joins TRBV6-5 to TRBJ2-3; D is perhaps TRBD1 (6 bases). Germline V gives CDR1 MNHEY, CDR2 SVGAGI. Deletions cut 7 bases from V and 2 bases from J, with 10 bases between. This CDR3 has 13 residues. The CDR3 coding sequence is TGTGCCAGCACCAGGACAGTCACAGATACGCAGTATTTT. Translating it yields CASTRTVTDTQYF.

The rearrangement uses TRBV6-1 and TRBJ1-1; tentatively, D is TRBD1 (6 bases). V lost 4 bases and J lost 1, with 7 bases in between. The CDR3 covers 13 residues. CDR1 and CDR2 from the germline V gene are MNHNS and SASEGT. CDR3 DNA sequence: TGTGCCAGCAGTGTGGGACAGAACACTGAAGCTTTCTTT. Encoded protein: CASSVGQNTEAFF.

CDR3 loop: CASSPSLEGLNTEAFF. The CDR3 coding sequence is TGTGCCAGCAGCCCCAGTCTTGAGGGTCTGAACACTGAAGCTTTCTTT. J is TRBJ1-1 and V is TRBV11-2; D gene ambiguous. CDR1 SGHAT and CDR2 FQNNGV come from the germline V gene. V dropped 5 bases and J dropped 0 bases, with 16 bases sitting between them. CDR3 size: 16 residues. Full variable domain (missing parts from reference TRBV11-2 and TRBJ1-1): EAGVAQSPRYKIIEKRQSVAFWCNPISGHATLYWYQQILGQGPKLLIQFQNNGVVDDSQLPKDRFSAERLKGVDSTLKIQPAKLEDSAVYLCASSPSLEGLNTEAFFGQGTRLTVV.

The chain links TRBV19 to TRBJ2-7, with TRBD1 identical over 7 bases. The germline V gene encodes CDR1 LNHDA and CDR2 SQIVND (reference sequence). Trimming at V came to 6 bases and at J to 7 bases, leaving 15 bases not matched to a gene. This CDR3 has 15 amino acids. CDR3 in DNA: TGTGCCAGTAGCCTCCGGGACAGAGTTCTTCGGGAGCAGTACTTC. Protein sequence: CASSLRDRVLREQYF.

The genes are TRBV9 and TRBJ2-5; 7 nucleotides agree with TRBD1. The CDR3 sequence is 15 residues long. V was pared by 4 bases and J by 2 bases, with 8 bases of the junction left unmatched. Germline V gene lookup returns CDR1 SGDLS and CDR2 YYNGEE. CDR3 bases: TGTGCCAGCAGCAAAGACAGGGCCCCTCAAGAGACCCAGTACTTC. This codes for CASSKDRAPQETQYF.

The chain combines TRBV7-2 with TRBJ1-3; TRBD1 agrees at 9 bases. Germline-derived CDR1 and CDR2 are SGHTA and FQGNSA. J lost 1 base, V lost 5 bases, and 6 bases had no gene match. The CDR3 consists of 16 residues. The CDR3 nucleotides are TGTGCCAGCAGCCCCCGGGACAGGGTTTCTGGAAACACCATATATTTT. This translates into CASSPRDRVSGNTIYF.

The chain employs TRBV6-6 and TRBJ2-3; no clear D gene. Germline lookup yields CDR1 MNHNY and CDR2 SVGAGI (reference sequence). V shed 6 bases and J shed 3 bases, with 4 bases lying between them. The CDR3 spans 11 residues. CDR3 protein: CASSRTDTQYF. Written as DNA, the CDR3 is TGTGCCAGCAGCAGAACAGATACGCAGTATTTT.

The chain links TRBV5-8 to TRBJ1-1; 7 positions agree with TRBD1. The CDR3 is 15 residues long. V lost 0 bases and J lost 6; bases outside the gene matches: 8. Looked up from germline, CDR1 is SGHTS and CDR2 is YDEGEE. CDR3 bases: TGTGCCAGCAGCTTGGTAGACAGGGAGGTCGCTGAAGCTTTCTTT. This encodes CASSLVDREVAEAFF.

This chain joins TRBV28 and TRBJ1-5; perhaps TRBD1 as D (6 bases). With 5 bases removed from V and 1 base from J, the gap between germline ends came to 15 bases. CDR3 length: 16 residues. The germline V gene encodes CDR1 MDHEN and CDR2 SYDVKM. This chain's CDR3 is CASSRRTVISNQPQHF. The CDR3 DNA is TGTGCCAGCAGTCGACGGACAGTGATCAGCAATCAGCCCCAGCATTTT.

The V gene is TRBV5-6, the J gene TRBJ2-7; D may be TRBD2 (6 bases). The germline V and J ends were trimmed by 4 bases and 0 bases, with 14 bases remaining between them. This CDR3 has 15 amino acids. Germline CDR1 is SGHDT and CDR2 is YYEEEE. The CDR3 is CASSPGFGSSYEQYF. The CDR3 DNA follows: TGTGCCAGCAGCCCGGGGTTCGGGAGCTCCTACGAGCAGTACTTC.

V usage is TRBV5-1 and J usage is TRBJ2-3, with D possibly matching TRBD2 (6 bases). This CDR3 has 16 residues. Germline V gene lookup returns CDR1 SGHRS and CDR2 YFSETQ. Deletions cut 0 bases from V and 0 bases from J, with 11 bases between. The DNA of the CDR3 is TGCGCCAGCAGCTTGGTCGGCGGGACCAGCACAGATACGCAGTATTTT. Its translation is CASSLVGGTSTDTQYF. Together with reference TRBV5-1 and TRBJ2-3, the CDR3 gives the full variable domain: KAGVTQTPRYLIKTRGQQVTLSCSPISGHRSVSWYQQTPGQGLQFLFEYFSETQRNKGNFPGRFSGRQFSNSRSEMNVSTLELGDSALYLCASSLVGGTSTDTQYFGPGTRLTVL.

This chain uses TRBV4-3 with TRBJ1-4; no reliable D call. Trimming left V 1 base short and J 0 bases short, with 9 bases between. This CDR3 contains 16 residues. The V gene's germline CDR1 is LGHNA and CDR2 YSLEER. The CDR3 reads CASSQVYSATNEKLFF. The CDR3 DNA is TGCGCCAGCAGCCAAGTATACTCCGCAACTAATGAAAAACTGTTTTTT.

The chain carries TRBV5-6 and TRBJ2-3; 8 bases map to TRBD2. The CDR3 is 18 amino acids. The ends lost 0 bases at V and 2 bases at J; junction bases unmatched: 11. The germline V gene encodes CDR1 SGHDT and CDR2 YYEEEE. The CDR3 is CASSLGGEISGNTDTQYF. DNA for the CDR3: TGTGCCAGCAGCTTGGGAGGGGAAATTAGCGGGAACACAGATACGCAGTATTTT.

This rearrangement joins TRBV6-5 to TRBJ2-3; 8 nucleotides match TRBD2. Germline CDR1 is MNHEY and CDR2 is SVGAGI. The CDR3 spans 15 residues. V was pared by 4 bases and J by 4 bases, with 7 bases of the junction left unmatched. The CDR3 nucleotides are TGTGCCAGCAGTTTCGGGAGGGCCAGATCAGATACGCAGTATTTT. This sequence encodes CASSFGRARSDTQYF.

The chain carries TRBV5-1 and TRBJ2-3, with 8 bases aligning to TRBD1. This CDR3 has 15 residues. V was clipped by 3 bases and J by 3 bases; unmatched bases: 6. From germline, CDR1 is SGHRS and CDR2 YFSETQ. Here the CDR3 reads CASSSQGAGTDTQYF. CDR3 nucleotide sequence: TGCGCCAGCAGCTCCCAGGGGGCTGGGACAGATACGCAGTATTTT.

The CDR3 DNA sequence: TGCAGCGGCGAACAGGGACCTGAAGCTTTCTTT. It specifies CSGEQGPEAFF. The chain has TRBV29-1 and TRBJ1-1; tentative D call: TRBD1 (6 bases). The V end lost 7 bases, the J end lost 6 bases, and 12 bases lay between the germline ends. The CDR3 extends over 11 amino acids. The germline CDR1 and CDR2 sequences are SQVTM and ANQGSEA.

The chain links TRBV28 to TRBJ1-4, with D tentatively TRBD1 (5 bases). Trimming took off 4 bases at V and 8 bases at J, with 14 bases between the two ends. The CDR3 extends over 14 amino acids. Looked up from germline, CDR1 is MDHEN and CDR2 is SYDVKM. The CDR3 loop is CASSSVGHIEKLFF. CDR3 bases: TGTGCCAGCAGTTCAGTCGGACACATAGAAAAACTGTTTTTT. The variable domain in full, with the rest retrieved from reference TRBV28 and TRBJ1-4, is DVKVTQSSRYLVKRTGEKVFLECVQDMDHENMFWYRQDPGLGLRLIYFSYDVKMKEKGDIPEGYSVSREKKERFSLILESASTNQTSMYLCASSSVGHIEKLFFGSGTQLSVL.

The J gene is TRBJ2-5, the V gene TRBV18, with 10 bases matching TRBD1. Germline lookup yields CDR1 KGHSH and CDR2 LQKENI. This CDR3 region has 16 residues. The J segment lost 7 bases and the V segment lost 0 bases, leaving 8 bases of the junction unmatched. The CDR3 region is CASSPPAGQGQWTQYF. In DNA form, the CDR3 reads TGTGCCAGCTCACCACCGGCGGGACAGGGGCAATGGACCCAGTACTTC.

The V gene is TRBV19, the J gene TRBJ2-3, with 9 bases fitting TRBD1. The trim removed 5 bases at V and 3 bases at J, leaving 6 bases unmatched. Germline assignment: CDR1 LNHDA and CDR2 SQIVND (reference sequence). This CDR3 region has 15 residues. The CDR3 DNA reads TGTGCCAGTAGTTCCCGGGACAGGGTAACAGATACGCAGTATTTT. It is translated as CASSSRDRVTDTQYF.

A word on this clone: The conserved phenylalanine or tryptophan is not found at the CDR3 terminus, so this likely reflects a read error. It is unclear where the CDR3 begins or ends on the DNA, so no DNA is shown, and the CDR3 is as TCRdb lists it. The chain's CDR3 is CASSSPGWDYYFA. V usage is TRBV28 and J usage is TRBJ2-4; the listed D gene, TRBD2, was not tested against the DNA. The CDR3 is 13 residues long, counting both termini. The germline gives CDR1 MDHEN, CDR2 SYDVKM.

The V gene is TRBV29-1, the J gene TRBJ2-5; D possibly corresponds to TRBD2 (6 bases). With the DNA end fitting TRBJ2-7 better, the J assignment may be wrong. The germline gives CDR1 SQVTM, CDR2 ANQGSEA. The CDR3 length is 14 residues. The DNA of the CDR3 is TGCAGCGTTGTTACGAGGGGAGGAAGGTACGAGCAGTACTTC. Translating it yields CSVVTRGGRYEQYF.

The gene calls are TRBV7-9 and TRBJ2-1, with 10 positions matching TRBD2. This CDR3 is 17 amino acids long. Germline V gives CDR1 SEHNR, CDR2 FQNEAQ (reference sequence). Trimming cost V 5 bases and J 4 bases; bases outside gene matches: 11. CDR3 bases: TGTGCCAGCAGCCCACGAACTAGCGGGGCCACTTACAATGAGCAGTTCTTC. This sequence encodes CASSPRTSGATYNEQFF.

The rearrangement joins TRBV9 to TRBJ2-7; the match to TRBD2 covers 9 bases. Germline CDR1 and CDR2: SGDLS and YYNGEE. There are 18 residues in the CDR3. V shed 0 bases, J shed 2 bases, and the junction held 12 bases outside the gene matches. This chain's CDR3 is CASSVGLAGEQSPYEQYF. CDR3 in DNA: TGTGCCAGCAGCGTAGGGTTAGCGGGAGAACAGAGCCCCTACGAGCAGTACTTC.

V usage is TRBV7-6 and J usage is TRBJ1-1; 7 nucleotides agree with TRBD1. Germline V CDR1 and CDR2: SGHVS, FNYEAQ. CDR3 length equals 16 residues. J was trimmed by 2 bases and V by 4 bases; bases with no gene match: 10. CDR3 bases: TGTGCCAGCAGCTCGACGACAGGGTCTTATAACACTGAAGCTTTCTTT. This encodes CASSSTTGSYNTEAFF.

J is TRBJ1-4 and V is TRBV30, with 9 bases aligning to TRBD1. Unmatched junction bases numbered 4, after V lost 0 bases and J lost 8 bases. The CDR3 is 14 residues long. Looked up from germline, CDR1 is GTSNPN and CDR2 is SVGIG (reference sequence). CDR3 DNA sequence: TGTGCCTGGAGTGTAGGACAGGGGCGCGAAAAACTGTTTTTT. Encoded protein: CAWSVGQGREKLFF.